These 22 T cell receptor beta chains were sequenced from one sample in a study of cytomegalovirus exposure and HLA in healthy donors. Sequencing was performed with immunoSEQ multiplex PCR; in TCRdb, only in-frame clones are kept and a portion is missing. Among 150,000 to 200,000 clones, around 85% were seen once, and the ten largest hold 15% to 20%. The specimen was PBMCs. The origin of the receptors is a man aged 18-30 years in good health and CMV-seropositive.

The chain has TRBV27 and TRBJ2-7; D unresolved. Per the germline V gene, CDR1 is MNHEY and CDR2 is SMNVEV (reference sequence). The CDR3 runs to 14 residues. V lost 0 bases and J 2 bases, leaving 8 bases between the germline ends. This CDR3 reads CASSLSAPPYEQYF. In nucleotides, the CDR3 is TGTGCCAGCAGTTTATCGGCACCACCCTACGAGCAGTACTTC.

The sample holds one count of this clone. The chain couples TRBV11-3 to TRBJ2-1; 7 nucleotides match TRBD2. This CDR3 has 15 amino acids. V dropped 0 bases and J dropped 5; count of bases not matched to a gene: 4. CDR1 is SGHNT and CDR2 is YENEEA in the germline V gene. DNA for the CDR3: TGTGCCAGCAGCTTAGAGGGCGGGAGAGACAATGAGCAGTTCTTC. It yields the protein CASSLEGGRDNEQFF.

The CDR3 coding sequence is TGTGCCAGCAGTAGAGACAGATTGGAAAAACTGTTTTTT. Protein sequence: CASSRDRLEKLFF. This chain connects TRBV2 to TRBJ1-4, with a tentative D call TRBD1 (5 bases). Germline CDR1 and CDR2: SNHLY and FYNNEI. Trimming removed 5 bases at V and 8 bases at J, with 12 bases between. This CDR3 is 13 amino acids long. The full variable domain, its missing parts supplied by reference TRBV2 and TRBJ1-4, is EPEVTQTPSHQVTQMGQEVILRCVPISNHLYFYWYRQILGQKVEFLVSFYNNEISEKSEIFDDQFSVERPDGSNFTLKIRSTKLEDSAMYFCASSRDRLEKLFFGSGTQLSVL.

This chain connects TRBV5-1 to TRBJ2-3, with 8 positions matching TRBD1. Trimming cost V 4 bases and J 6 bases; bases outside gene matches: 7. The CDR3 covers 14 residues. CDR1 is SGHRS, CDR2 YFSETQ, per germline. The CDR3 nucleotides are TGCGCCAGCAGCACGGACAGGGAATTGGATACGCAGTATTTT. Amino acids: CASSTDRELDTQYF.

The CDR3 DNA sequence: TGTGCCAGCAGCCCCCGGGGAGGCGGGGAGCTGTTTTTT. Translated, it gives CASSPRGGGELFF. The chain joins TRBV11-3 to TRBJ2-2; D perhaps matches TRBD2 (6 bases). The V end lost 5 bases, the J end lost 7 bases, and 11 bases lay between the germline ends. This CDR3 spans 13 amino acids. In germline, CDR1 is SGHNT, CDR2 YENEEA. Variable domain in full (rest from reference TRBV11-3 and TRBJ2-2): EAGVVQSPRYKIIEKKQPVAFWCNPISGHNTLYWYLQNLGQGPELLIRYENEEAVDDSQLPKDRFSAERLKGVDSTLKIQPAELGDSAVYLCASSPRGGGELFFGEGSRLTVL.

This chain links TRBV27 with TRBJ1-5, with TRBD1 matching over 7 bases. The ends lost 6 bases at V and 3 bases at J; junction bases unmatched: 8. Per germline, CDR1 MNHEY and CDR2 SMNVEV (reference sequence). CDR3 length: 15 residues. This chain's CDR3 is CASRRTQGPNQPQHF. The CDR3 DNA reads TGTGCCAGCAGACGAACACAGGGGCCCAATCAGCCCCAGCATTTT.

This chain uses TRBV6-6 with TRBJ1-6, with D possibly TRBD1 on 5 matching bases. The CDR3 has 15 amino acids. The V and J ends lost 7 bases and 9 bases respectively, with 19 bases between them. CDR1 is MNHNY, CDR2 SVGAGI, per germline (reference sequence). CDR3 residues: CASIKTFGGSSPLHF. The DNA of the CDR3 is TGTGCCAGCATTAAGACTTTCGGGGGATCTTCACCCCTCCACTTT.

The CDR3 nucleotides read TGTGCCAGCAGCCTGGGGCATGGGGCTAATGAAAAACTGTTTTTT. Protein: CASSLGHGANEKLFF. V is TRBV7-8 and J is TRBJ1-4; tentatively, D is TRBD1 (5 bases). Trimming removed 5 bases at V and 3 bases at J, with 13 bases between. Germline CDR1 SGHVS, CDR2 FQNEAQ. The CDR3 has 15 amino acids.

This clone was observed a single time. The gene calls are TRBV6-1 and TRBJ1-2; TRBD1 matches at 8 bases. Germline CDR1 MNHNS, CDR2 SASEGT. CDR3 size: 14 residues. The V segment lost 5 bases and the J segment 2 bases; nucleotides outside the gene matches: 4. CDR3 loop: CASSLAGGNYGYTF. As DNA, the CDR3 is TGTGCCAGCAGTCTCGCAGGGGGCAACTATGGCTACACCTTC.

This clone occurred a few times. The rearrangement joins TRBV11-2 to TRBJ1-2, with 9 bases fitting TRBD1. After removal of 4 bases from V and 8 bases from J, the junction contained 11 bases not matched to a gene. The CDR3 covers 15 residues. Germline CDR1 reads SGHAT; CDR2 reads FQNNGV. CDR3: CASSSLRDRGDGYTF. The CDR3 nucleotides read TGTGCCAGCAGCTCTCTCCGTGACAGGGGGGACGGCTACACCTTC. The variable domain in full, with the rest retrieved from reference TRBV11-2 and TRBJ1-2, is EAGVAQSPRYKIIEKRQSVAFWCNPISGHATLYWYQQILGQGPKLLIQFQNNGVVDDSQLPKDRFSAERLKGVDSTLKIQPAKLEDSAVYLCASSSLRDRGDGYTFGSGTRLTVV.

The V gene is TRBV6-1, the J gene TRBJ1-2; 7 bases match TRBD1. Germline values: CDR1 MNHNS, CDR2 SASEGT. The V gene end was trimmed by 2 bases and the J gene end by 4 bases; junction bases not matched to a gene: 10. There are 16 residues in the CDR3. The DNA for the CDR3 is TGTGCCAGCAGTGAATCCGGGACAGAGGGGTTCTATGGCTACACCTTC. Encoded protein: CASSESGTEGFYGYTF.

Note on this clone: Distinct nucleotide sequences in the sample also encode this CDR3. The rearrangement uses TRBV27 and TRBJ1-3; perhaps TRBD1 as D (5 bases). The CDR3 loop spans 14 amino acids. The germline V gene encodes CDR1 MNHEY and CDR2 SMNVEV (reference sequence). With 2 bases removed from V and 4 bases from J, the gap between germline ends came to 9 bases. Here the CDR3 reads CASSLRGSGNTIYF. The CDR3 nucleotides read TGTGCCAGCAGTTTAAGGGGATCCGGAAACACCATATATTTT.

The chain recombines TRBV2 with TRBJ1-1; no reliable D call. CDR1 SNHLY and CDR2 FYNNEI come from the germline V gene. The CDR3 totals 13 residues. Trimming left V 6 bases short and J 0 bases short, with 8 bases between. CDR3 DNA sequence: TGTGCCAGCAGAGCCCTATTGAACACTGAAGCTTTCTTT. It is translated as CASRALLNTEAFF. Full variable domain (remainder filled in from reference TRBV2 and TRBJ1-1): EPEVTQTPSHQVTQMGQEVILRCVPISNHLYFYWYRQILGQKVEFLVSFYNNEISEKSEIFDDQFSVERPDGSNFTLKIRSTKLEDSAMYFCASRALLNTEAFFGQGTRLTVV.

The CDR3 reads CASSRLAGGSEQYF. CDR3 nucleotide sequence: TGTGCCAGCAGCCGACTAGCCGGAGGCTCCGAGCAGTACTTC. The V and J genes are TRBV27 and TRBJ2-7; TRBD2 agrees at 7 bases. J gave up 6 bases and V 6 bases, and 11 bases lay outside the gene matches. This CDR3 has 14 residues. Germline CDR1 and CDR2: MNHEY and SMNVEV (reference sequence).

Here the CDR3 reads CASSSQGFTDTQYF. CDR3 coding DNA: TGTGCCAGCAGTTCTCAGGGTTTCACAGATACGCAGTATTTT. The chain combines TRBV6-5 with TRBJ2-3; D may be TRBD1 (5 bases). This CDR3 comprises 14 residues. V was clipped by 4 bases and J by 2 bases, with 10 bases between them. Germline V gene sequence: CDR1 MNHEY, CDR2 SVGAGI.

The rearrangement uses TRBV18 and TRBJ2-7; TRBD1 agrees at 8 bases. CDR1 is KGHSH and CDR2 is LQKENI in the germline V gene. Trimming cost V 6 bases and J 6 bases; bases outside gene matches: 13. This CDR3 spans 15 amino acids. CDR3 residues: CASSPANRGDPEQYF. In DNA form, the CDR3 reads TGTGCCAGCTCCCCGGCGAACAGGGGGGACCCCGAGCAGTACTTC.

CDR3 coding DNA: TGTGCCAGCAGTTTAACGGGACAGGGGAGGAACGAGCAGTACTTC. Encoded protein: CASSLTGQGRNEQYF. This chain links TRBV28 with TRBJ2-7, with 10 positions matching TRBD1. The CDR3 loop spans 15 amino acids. CDR1 and CDR2 from the germline V gene are MDHEN and SYDVKM. V lost 2 bases to trimming and J lost 5 bases; unmatched junction nucleotides: 6.

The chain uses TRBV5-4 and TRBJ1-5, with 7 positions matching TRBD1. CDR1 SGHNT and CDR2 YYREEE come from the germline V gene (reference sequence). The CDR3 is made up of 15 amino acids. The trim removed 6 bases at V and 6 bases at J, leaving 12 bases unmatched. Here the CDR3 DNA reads TGTGCCAGCACCCCGGAACGGGCAGGGGGTCAGCCCCAGCATTTT. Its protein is CASTPERAGGQPQHF. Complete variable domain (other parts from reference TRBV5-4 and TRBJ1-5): ETGVTQSPTHLIKTRGQQVTLRCSSQSGHNTVSWYQQALGQGPQFIFQYYREEENGRGNFPPRFSGLQFPNYSSELNVNALELDDSALYLCASTPERAGGQPQHFGDGTRLSIL.

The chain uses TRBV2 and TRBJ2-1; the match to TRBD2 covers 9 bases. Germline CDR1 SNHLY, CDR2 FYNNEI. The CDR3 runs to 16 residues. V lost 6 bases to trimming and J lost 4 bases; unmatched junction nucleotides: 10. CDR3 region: CASRPLAGALYNEQFF. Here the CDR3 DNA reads TGTGCCAGCAGGCCCTTAGCGGGGGCCCTTTACAATGAGCAGTTCTTC.

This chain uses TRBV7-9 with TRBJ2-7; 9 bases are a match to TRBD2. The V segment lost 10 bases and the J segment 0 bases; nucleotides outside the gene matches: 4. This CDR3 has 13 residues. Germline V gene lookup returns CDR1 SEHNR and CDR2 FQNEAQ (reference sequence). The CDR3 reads CAIRTSDSYEQYF. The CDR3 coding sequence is TGTGCCATACGGACTAGCGACTCCTACGAGCAGTACTTC.

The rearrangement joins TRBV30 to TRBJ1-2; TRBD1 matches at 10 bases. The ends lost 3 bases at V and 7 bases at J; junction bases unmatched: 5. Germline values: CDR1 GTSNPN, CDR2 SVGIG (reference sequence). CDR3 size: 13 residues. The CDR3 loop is CAWSRQGAAGYTF. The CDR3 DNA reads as TGTGCCTGGAGCCGACAGGGGGCGGCTGGCTACACCTTC.

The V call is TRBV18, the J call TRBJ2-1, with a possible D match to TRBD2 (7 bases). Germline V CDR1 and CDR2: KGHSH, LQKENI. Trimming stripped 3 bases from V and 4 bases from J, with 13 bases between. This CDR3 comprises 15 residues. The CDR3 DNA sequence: TGTGCCAGCTCACCTCCGGGGGGCCGATACAATGAGCAGTTCTTC. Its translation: CASSPPGGRYNEQFF.